Listed below are T cell receptor beta chains from one sample, sequenced in a study of control samples from healthy donors and cancer patients. TCRdb's copy holds only in-frame clones and misses some; the assay was immunoSEQ multiplex PCR. The sample holds fewer than 70,000 clones; 75% to 90% are singletons and the top ten take about an eighth. Material for sequencing was PBMCs. These receptor sequences come from a man aged 60 to 75 with head and neck cancer. CDR3s include the opening cysteine and the closing phenylalanine or tryptophan. The order of the fields is clone size, J gene, V gene, D gene, CDR3 DNA, CDR3 protein. D genes are given only for firm matches. Part of the rows lack a size; the others show once, few, many or a class for expanded clones.

>.|TRBJ1-5|TRBV30|.
TGTGCCTGGAGTACCAGGGCCAATCAGCCCCAGCATTTT
CAWSTRANQPQHF
>.|TRBJ2-7|TRBV11-2|TRBD1
TGTGCCAGCAGACTTTACACCGGGACAGGGGCTGGGGAGCAGTACTTC
CASRLYTGTGAGEQYF
>once|TRBJ2-1|TRBV5-1|.
TGCGCCAGCAGCTTCGTGGGGAGCTCCTACAATGAGCAGTTCTTC
CASSFVGSSYNEQFF
>.|TRBJ1-1|TRBV6-2/TRBV6-3|.
TGTGCCAGCAGTTACTCCCGAGCGAACACTGAAGCTTTCTTT
CASSYSRANTEAFF
>.|TRBJ1-1|TRBV15|.
TGTGCCACCAGCAGAGCTGGGGGGATGAACACTGAAGCTTTCTTT
CATSRAGGMNTEAFF
>.|TRBJ1-1|TRBV19|.
TGTGCCAGTAGTAGCACTACACCATTACGGGCTTTCTTT
CASSSTTPLRAFF
>.|TRBJ1-1|TRBV18|.
TGTGCCAGCTCAGCTGGGACCGGGGATGAAGCTTTCTTT
CASSAGTGDEAFF
>.|TRBJ1-1|TRBV7-2|TRBD1
TGTGCCAGCAGCCCCGACAGGGCCATGAACACTGAAGCTTTCTTT
CASSPDRAMNTEAFF
>.|TRBJ2-7|TRBV6-5|TRBD1
TGTGCCAGCAGGCCCCCGGGACAGGGTAACGAGCAGTACTTC
CASRPPGQGNEQYF
>.|TRBJ2-7|TRBV3-1/TRBV3-2|TRBD2
TGTGCCAGCAGCAACCCGCTAGCGGGGTCAGACGAGCAGTACTTC
CASSNPLAGSDEQYF
>.|TRBJ1-1|TRBV3-1/TRBV3-2|TRBD1
TGTGCCAGCAGCCCACGAGAGGGACAGGGGGCCCGCATGAACACTGAAGCTTTCTTT
CASSPREGQGARMNTEAFF
>.|TRBJ1-1|TRBV24-1|.
TGTGCCACCAGTGAATTGCCTTATGAGGGTAACACTGAAGCTTTCTTT
CATSELPYEGNTEAFF
>few|TRBJ2-4|TRBV7-9|.
TGTGCCAGCAGCCCGAAAAACATTCAGTACTTC
CASSPKNIQYF
>.|TRBJ2-7|TRBV6-5|.
TGTGCCAGCAGTTACTCGGCAGGGGCCTACGAGCAGTACTTC
CASSYSAGAYEQYF
>.|TRBJ2-1|TRBV7-3|.
TGTGCCAGCAGCTTAACGATAGGCTATGAGCAGTTCTTC
CASSLTIGYEQFF
>.|TRBJ1-5|TRBV27|.
TGTGCCAGCGGGCTAATCTCCGGGACCCTGGGGAATCAGCCCCAGCATTTT
CASGLISGTLGNQPQHF
>.|TRBJ1-2|TRBV4-1|.
TGCGCCAGCAGCCAAGTATCACGCGTGGGGTGGACCAACTATGGCTACACCTTC
CASSQVSRVGWTNYGYTF
>.|TRBJ1-4|TRBV7-9|.
TGTGCCAGCAGCTTAGGGGGTTTGGCCCCTAATGAAAAACTGTTTTTT
CASSLGGLAPNEKLFF
>.|TRBJ1-5|TRBV7-2|.
TGTGCCAGCAGCGGGGATCGAAATCAGCCCCAGCATTTT
CASSGDRNQPQHF
>.|TRBJ2-5|TRBV7-9|.
TGTGCCAGCAGCTTAAACGGGGGTGAGACCCAGTACTTC
CASSLNGGETQYF
>.|TRBJ2-1|TRBV6-6|TRBD1
TGTGCCAGCAGTTGGGGACAGGGAGAACGCAATGAGCAGTTCTTC
CASSWGQGERNEQFF
>.|TRBJ1-1|TRBV6-1|.
TGTGCCAGCAGTGAGAACGGACCGAACACTGAAGCTTTCTTT
CASSENGPNTEAFF
>.|TRBJ2-2|TRBV5-1|.
TGCGCCAGCAGCTGGGACGGAATCAGGGAGCTGTTTTTT
CASSWDGIRELFF
>.|TRBJ1-5|TRBV2|.
TGTGCCAGCAAGCGGCAGAATCAGCCCCAGCATTTT
CASKRQNQPQHF
>.|TRBJ1-1|TRBV6-2/TRBV6-3|.
TGTGCCAGCAGTTACTCGGGAGGGAACACTGAAGCTTTCTTT
CASSYSGGNTEAFF
>once|TRBJ2-2|TRBV5-4|.
TGTGCCAGCAGTGACGGGGGTGGGACGAACACCGGGGAGCTGTTTTTT
CASSDGGGTNTGELFF
>.|TRBJ1-3|TRBV18|.
TGTGCCAGCTCACCGACGGCGACCTCTGGCAGCACCATATATTTT
CASSPTATSGSTIYF
>.|TRBJ2-5|TRBV9|TRBD2
TGTGCCAGCAGCGTAAGCGGGGGGGATCAAGAGACCCAGTACTTC
CASSVSGGDQETQYF
>few|TRBJ2-7|TRBV13|TRBD2
TGTGCCAGCAGCTTAGGGGGACTAGCGCCAAACTACGAGCAGTACTTC
CASSLGGLAPNYEQYF
>.|TRBJ2-1|TRBV19|.
TGTGCCAGTAGTATAGATTTTAGGTCCTACAATGAGCAGTTCTTC
CASSIDFRSYNEQFF